The 27 T cell receptor beta chains in this list originate from one sample, sequenced in a study of T cells expressing NK-cell markers. TCRdb re-called the 5' RACE reads, yielding one record per CDR3 amino acid sequence without DNA. This sample's clone table lists a few hundred thousand distinct CDR3 sequences. The sample consisted of blood T cells: a sorted CD56 or NKG2C T cell subset, CD4+ or CD8+ T cells, or bulk PBMC T cells (not recorded which). These receptors originate from a man between 18 and 35 years old in good health.

The rearrangement joins TRBV12-3 or TRBV12-4 to TRBJ1-1; TCRdb reports TRBD1, a call that lacks DNA to check it against. CDR3 length: 15 residues. The CDR3 sequence is CASSGTKNLNTEAFF.

The rearrangement joins TRBV6-5 to TRBJ2-1; absent DNA, TCRdb's TRBD1 call cannot be checked. Looked up from germline, CDR1 is MNHEY and CDR2 is SVGAGI. The CDR3 runs to 13 residues. The CDR3 loop reads CASSWDRYNEQFF.

The gene calls are TRBV7-2 and TRBJ2-2. Germline CDR1 is SGHTA and CDR2 is FQGNSA. The CDR3 length is 15 residues. The CDR3 region is CASSLASLGAGELFF. The entire variable domain, with the rest obtained from reference TRBV7-2 and TRBJ2-2, is as follows: GAGVSQSPSNKVTEKGKDVELRCDPISGHTALYWYRQSLGQGLEFLIYFQGNSAPDKSGLPSDRFSAERTGGSVSTLTIQRTQQEDSAVYLCASSLASLGAGELFFGEGSRLTVL.

This rearrangement joins TRBV10-3 to TRBJ2-1; TCRdb reports TRBD1, a call that lacks DNA to check it against. Germline V gene data show CDR1 as ENHRY and CDR2 as SYGVKD. The CDR3 runs to 15 residues. CDR3 sequence: CAISESQGAYNEQFF.

The chain employs TRBV10-3 and TRBJ2-5; TCRdb lists TRBD1, though no DNA is available to test this call. Germline V gene lookup returns CDR1 ENHRY and CDR2 SYGVKD. This CDR3 comprises 15 residues. The CDR3 protein is CAISDPGNFQETQYF.

The chain uses TRBV6-2 or TRBV6-3 and TRBJ2-1; TCRdb's D call, TRBD2, is unchecked because there is no DNA. The germline V gene encodes CDR1 MNHEY and CDR2 SVGEGT. The CDR3 has 18 residues. The CDR3 is CASSLTPLGTSGYNEQFF.

V usage is TRBV29-1 and J usage is TRBJ2-2. The CDR3 consists of 13 residues. Per the germline V gene, CDR1 is SQVTM and CDR2 is ANQGSEA. CDR3 region: CSVHDGYTGELFF.

The V call is TRBV7-2, the J call TRBJ2-2; TCRdb selects TRBD2, and the lack of DNA leaves this call unchecked. This CDR3 comprises 14 residues. CDR1 is SGHTA and CDR2 is FQGNSA in the germline V gene. The CDR3 loop is CASSYTGRTGELFF. The full variable domain, completed using reference TRBV7-2 and TRBJ2-2, is GAGVSQSPSNKVTEKGKDVELRCDPISGHTALYWYRQSLGQGLEFLIYFQGNSAPDKSGLPSDRFSAERTGGSVSTLTIQRTQQEDSAVYLCASSYTGRTGELFFGEGSRLTVL.

V is TRBV12-3 or TRBV12-4 and J is TRBJ2-7; TCRdb picks TRBD1, but there is no DNA to check that call. The CDR3 runs 13 residues. The CDR3 loop reads CASSRPPSYEQYF.

The chain carries TRBV20-1 and TRBJ2-1; absent DNA, TCRdb's TRBD2 call cannot be checked. The V gene's germline CDR1 is DFQATT and CDR2 SNEGSKA (reference sequence). The CDR3 contains 15 residues. The CDR3 protein is CSALYSGRFLNEQFF.

V gene TRBV3-1 combines with J gene TRBJ1-3. CDR1 and CDR2 from the germline V gene are LGHDT and YNNKEL (reference sequence). The CDR3 consists of 13 residues. The CDR3 sequence: CASGETSGNTIYF.

The chain couples TRBV29-1 to TRBJ2-1; the TCRdb call, TRBD2, lacks DNA for checking. Germline-derived CDR1 and CDR2 are SQVTM and ANQGSEA. The CDR3 runs 14 residues. The CDR3 spells CSVEGPRRSNEQFF.

The chain recombines TRBV11-3 with TRBJ2-5; no DNA is available, so the TRBD1 call from TCRdb remains unchecked. Germline CDR1 is SGHNT and CDR2 is YENEEA. The CDR3 is 14 amino acids. The chain's CDR3 is CASIRRGAGETQYF.

The CDR3 loop reads CATKNGRPGQGDGELFF. V is TRBV10-3 and J is TRBJ2-2; TCRdb outputs TRBD1, but without DNA this stays unchecked. The germline gives CDR1 ENHRY, CDR2 SYGVKD. The length of the CDR3 is 17 residues.

The rearrangement uses TRBV6-6 and TRBJ1-1; there is no DNA to check the TCRdb D call of TRBD1. This CDR3 contains 13 residues. Germline V gene lookup returns CDR1 MNHNY and CDR2 SVGAGI (reference sequence). The CDR3 loop is CASSRQFNTEAFF.

V usage is TRBV5-1 and J usage is TRBJ1-1; TCRdb reports TRBD1, a call that lacks DNA to check it against. Germline CDR1 is SGHRS and CDR2 is YFSETQ. The CDR3 consists of 15 residues. The CDR3 loop reads CASRGQGGVNTEAFF.

The rearrangement joins TRBV5-6 to TRBJ2-1; TCRdb calls TRBD2, which cannot be checked without DNA. The CDR3 consists of 16 residues. The germline V gene has CDR1 SGHDT and CDR2 YYEEEE. This chain's CDR3 is CASRYLAGGGYNEQFF.

This chain connects TRBV28 to TRBJ2-1; TCRdb designates TRBD2, a call that cannot be tested without DNA. This CDR3 contains 15 residues. Germline lookup yields CDR1 MDHEN and CDR2 SYDVKM. CDR3 sequence reads: CASSALAGLYNEQFF. Combining the CDR3 with reference TRBV28 and TRBJ2-1 gives the whole variable domain DVKVTQSSRYLVKRTGEKVFLECVQDMDHENMFWYRQDPGLGLRLIYFSYDVKMKEKGDIPEGYSVSREKKERFSLILESASTNQTSMYLCASSALAGLYNEQFFGPGTRLTVL.

V is TRBV12-3 or TRBV12-4 and J is TRBJ2-3; TCRdb returns TRBD1, unconfirmable since there is no DNA. The CDR3 consists of 17 residues. CDR3 loop: CASSQDRTGPGTDTQYF.

The chain employs TRBV7-6 and TRBJ2-2; TCRdb gives TRBD2 as the D gene, but with no DNA this cannot be confirmed. Germline V gene data show CDR1 as SGHVS and CDR2 as FNYEAQ. The CDR3 loop spans 15 amino acids. The CDR3 loop is CASSLFRVPTGELFF.

V usage is TRBV4-2 and J usage is TRBJ2-1; TCRdb's D gene call, TRBD2, goes unchecked for lack of DNA. Looked up from germline, CDR1 is LGHNA and CDR2 is YNFKEQ. This CDR3 has 17 residues. CDR3 in amino acids: CASSPDSGYDLRNEQFF.

V and J are TRBV6-1 and TRBJ2-7; TCRdb returns TRBD1, unconfirmable since there is no DNA. In germline, CDR1 is MNHNS, CDR2 SASEGT. The CDR3 is 18 residues long. CDR3 region: CASSLMFGGARSSYEQYF.

This sequence joins TRBV6-2 or TRBV6-3 and TRBJ2-1; TCRdb's assignment of TRBD1 cannot be checked, as there is no DNA. The CDR3 has 15 residues. Germline loops: CDR1 MNHEY, CDR2 SVGEGT. This CDR3 is CASRPDLGAIDEQFF.

The genes are TRBV28 and TRBJ1-2; absent DNA, TCRdb's TRBD1 call cannot be checked. Germline assignment: CDR1 MDHEN and CDR2 SYDVKM. There are 14 residues in the CDR3. The CDR3 reads CATGSGRGPYGYTF.

This chain links TRBV5-5 with TRBJ2-5; without DNA, the TCRdb call of TRBD1 cannot be checked. Germline V CDR1 and CDR2: SGHKS, YYEKEE (reference sequence). The length of the CDR3 is 15 residues. CDR3 amino acids: CASSLDRRQPETQYF. Filled out from reference TRBV5-5 and TRBJ2-5, the complete variable domain reads DAGVTQSPTHLIKTRGQQVTLRCSPISGHKSVSWYQQVLGQGPQFIFQYYEKEERGRGNFPDRFSARQFPNYSSELNVNALLLGDSALYLCASSLDRRQPETQYFGPGTRLLVL.

The rearrangement joins TRBV10-3 to TRBJ2-1; with no DNA, the TCRdb D assignment of TRBD1 cannot be verified. The CDR3 spans 14 residues. Germline V gives CDR1 ENHRY, CDR2 SYGVKD. The CDR3 is CAIGEDSRYNEQFF.

The chain uses TRBV6-1 and TRBJ1-5. CDR1 is MNHNS, CDR2 SASEGT, per germline. This CDR3 has 13 residues. The CDR3 is CASSVQYNQPQHF.